This entry is about one TCR beta chain. This entry belongs to a study of blood T cell repertoires in COVID-19. Germline CDR1 and CDR2: LNHDA and SQIVND (reference sequence). The CDR3 has 16 residues. V was pared by 8 bases and J by 2 bases, with 13 bases of the junction left unmatched. The data were produced by immunoSEQ multiplex PCR, yet TCRdb's version contains in-frame clones alone and is incomplete. The sample consists of some 160,000 clones, approximately 86% of them appearing once. The specimen sequenced was peripheral blood. This chain links TRBV19 with TRBJ2-3; TRBD2 aligns across 7 bases. This clonotype originated in a woman of 80 years or more with COVID-19, enrolled during active disease. The CDR3: CASSGYRRGTTDTQYF. For the CDR3, the DNA is TGTGCCAGTTCCGGTTATCGGCGGGGGACCACAGATACGCAGTATTTT.